Below, 9 T cell receptor beta chains from the same sample are listed, as sequenced in a study of blood T cell repertoires in COVID-19. The method was immunoSEQ multiplex PCR; TCRdb's version includes in-frame clones alone and lacks a portion of them. There are about 240,000 clones in the sample; 65% to 90% occur only once, and 5% to 6.5% lies in the top ten. The sequenced sample was peripheral blood. All receptors derive from a man in his fifties or sixties with COVID-19, enrolled during active disease.

The V and J genes are TRBV12-5 and TRBJ2-7; D is perhaps TRBD2 (5 bases). Deletions cut 10 bases from V and 1 base from J, with 14 bases between. The CDR3 is 13 amino acids. From germline, CDR1 is LGHNT and CDR2 FRNRAP. This CDR3 reads CANPGKNSYEQYF. Written as DNA, the CDR3 is TGTGCTAACCCCGGGAAGAATTCCTACGAGCAGTACTTC.

J is TRBJ1-4 and V is TRBV30; D is ambiguous. Germline CDR1 is GTSNPN and CDR2 is SVGIG (reference sequence). The germline V and J ends were trimmed by 8 bases and 6 bases, with 10 bases remaining between them. This CDR3 is built from 11 residues. The CDR3 reads CAGQEHEKLFF. CDR3 bases: TGTGCCGGCCAGGAACATGAAAAACTGTTTTTT.

V and J are TRBV7-3 and TRBJ1-6, with D possibly being TRBD1 (6 bases). Trimming pared 4 bases from V and 9 bases from J, leaving 13 bases between. CDR3 length equals 14 residues. The germline gives CDR1 SGHTA, CDR2 FQGTGA. CDR3 sequence: CASSSQGGGSPLHF. Here the CDR3 DNA reads TGTGCCAGCAGCTCACAGGGTGGTGGTTCACCCCTCCACTTT. The full variable domain, in which reference TRBV7-3 and TRBJ1-6 provide the parts outside the CDR3, is GAGVSQTPSNKVTEKGKYVELRCDPISGHTALYWYRQSLGQGPEFLIYFQGTGAADDSGLPNDRFFAVRPEGSVSTLKIQRTERGDSAVYLCASSSQGGGSPLHFGNGTRLTVT.

This clone was seen more than once but under ten times. The genes are TRBV10-3 and TRBJ1-1; D ambiguous. Germline CDR1 and CDR2: ENHRY and SYGVKD. V gave up 1 base and J gave up 5 bases, with 11 bases separating them. The CDR3 totals 14 residues. Written as DNA, the CDR3 is TGTGCCATCAGTGAGTTGCAGGCCGAAACTGAAGCTTTCTTT. It yields the protein CAISELQAETEAFF.

This clone was recorded only once. The chain combines TRBV6-5 with TRBJ1-3, with D tentatively TRBD1 (5 bases). The V gene lost 5 bases and the J gene lost 2 bases, with 10 bases spanning the gap. The CDR3 is made up of 14 amino acids. Germline V gene data show CDR1 as MNHEY and CDR2 as SVGAGI. CDR3 sequence (DNA): TGTGCCAGCAGTCTCAGGGTTACTGGAAACACCATATATTTT. Protein product: CASSLRVTGNTIYF.

The chain uses TRBV23-1 and TRBJ2-1; 11 bases line up with TRBD1. TRBV23-1 carries the ORF label, with uncertain function. The CDR3 covers 15 residues. Trimming removed 4 bases from V and 5 bases from J; junction bases left unmatched: 4. The CDR3 loop is CASSPGTGGNNEQFF. DNA of the CDR3: TGCGCCAGCAGTCCTGGGACAGGGGGTAACAATGAGCAGTTCTTC.

The rearrangement links TRBV29-1 to TRBJ1-2; D is undetermined. From germline, CDR1 is SQVTM and CDR2 ANQGSEA. The CDR3 totals 12 residues. V lost 4 bases and J lost 2, with 8 bases in between. CDR3 sequence: CSVVNLNYGYTF. The CDR3 nucleotides are TGCAGCGTTGTAAACCTAAACTATGGCTACACCTTC.

The chain uses TRBV5-1 and TRBJ1-2; 8 bases fit TRBD1. The CDR3 totals 14 residues. Germline CDR1 reads SGHRS; CDR2 reads YFSETQ. With V trimmed by 2 bases and J by 8 bases, 8 bases remained unmatched. The CDR3, as DNA: TGCGCCAGCAGCTTAGGACAGGGTTCGCCCGGCTACACCTTC. It is translated as CASSLGQGSPGYTF. The full variable domain, rest sourced from reference TRBV5-1 and TRBJ1-2, is KAGVTQTPRYLIKTRGQQVTLSCSPISGHRSVSWYQQTPGQGLQFLFEYFSETQRNKGNFPGRFSGRQFSNSRSEMNVSTLELGDSALYLCASSLGQGSPGYTFGSGTRLTVV.

J is TRBJ2-2 and V is TRBV5-1, with TRBD1 identical over 8 bases. The CDR3 has 16 residues. CDR1 is SGHRS and CDR2 is YFSETQ in the germline V gene. With 0 bases clipped from V and 7 bases from J, the junction kept 8 bases outside the gene matches. The CDR3, as DNA: TGCGCCAGCAGCTTGGCCGGCAGGGGGCTTGGCGGGGAGCTGTTTTTT. Protein: CASSLAGRGLGGELFF. Full variable domain (remainder filled in from reference TRBV5-1 and TRBJ2-2): KAGVTQTPRYLIKTRGQQVTLSCSPISGHRSVSWYQQTPGQGLQFLFEYFSETQRNKGNFPGRFSGRQFSNSRSEMNVSTLELGDSALYLCASSLAGRGLGGELFFGEGSRLTVL.